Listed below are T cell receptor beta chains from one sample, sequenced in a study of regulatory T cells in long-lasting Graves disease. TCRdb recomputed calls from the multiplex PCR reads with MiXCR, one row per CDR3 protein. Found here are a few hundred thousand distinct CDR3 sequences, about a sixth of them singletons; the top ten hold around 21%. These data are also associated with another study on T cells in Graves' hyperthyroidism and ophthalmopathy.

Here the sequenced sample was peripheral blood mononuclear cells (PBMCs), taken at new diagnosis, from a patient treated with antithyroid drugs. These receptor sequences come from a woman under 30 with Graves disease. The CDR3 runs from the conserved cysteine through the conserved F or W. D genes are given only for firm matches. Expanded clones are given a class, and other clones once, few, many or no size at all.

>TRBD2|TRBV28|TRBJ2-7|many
TGTGCCAGCAGTTTTCTAGCGGGAGAGGTTGCCGAGCAGTACTTC
CASSFLAGEVAEQYF
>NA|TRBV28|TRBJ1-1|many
TGTGCCAGCATCTCAACCGGGTCTGAAGCTTTCTTT
CASISTGSEAFF
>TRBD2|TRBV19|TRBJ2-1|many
TGTGCCAGTAGTACCCAATGGACTAGGGGCCATGAGCAGTTCTTC
CASSTQWTRGHEQFF
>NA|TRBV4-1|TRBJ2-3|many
TGCGCCAGCAGCCAAGAACTTGATTGGGTCTCGACGCAGTATTTT
CASSQELDWVSTQYF
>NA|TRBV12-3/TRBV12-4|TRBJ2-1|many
TGTGCCAGCAGTTTATCGGCGGGTCGCAATGAGCAGTTCTTC
CASSLSAGRNEQFF
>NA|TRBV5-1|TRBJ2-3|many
TGCGCCAGCAGCTTAACCGGTGGCCAGGTAGATACGCAGTATTTT
CASSLTGGQVDTQYF
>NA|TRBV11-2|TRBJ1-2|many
TGTGCCAGCAGCCTAGGGGATACAGGGAACTATGGCTACACCTTC
CASSLGDTGNYGYTF
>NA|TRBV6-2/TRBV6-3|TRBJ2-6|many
TGTGCCAGCAGGATCGGTGCCTCTGGGGCCAACGTCCTGACTTTC
CASRIGASGANVLTF
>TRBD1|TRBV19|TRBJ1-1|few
TGTGCCAGTAGTATAGGACAGGGGGCGCTTTTCACTGAAGCTTTCTTT
CASSIGQGALFTEAFF
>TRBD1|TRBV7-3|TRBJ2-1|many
TGTGCCAGCAGCCTCCAGGGGGTAACCGGGGAGCAGTTCTTC
CASSLQGVTGEQFF
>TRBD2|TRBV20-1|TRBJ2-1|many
TGCAGTGCTACCGAAGCGGGGAAAGGGTCCTACAATGAGCAGTTCTTC
CSATEAGKGSYNEQFF
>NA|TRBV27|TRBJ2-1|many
TGTGCCAGCAGCCCAGGAACCTATAGTGAGCAGTTCTTC
CASSPGTYSEQFF
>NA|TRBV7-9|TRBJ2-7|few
TGTGCCAGCAGCACTGGGACACTAGCTAACGAGCAGTACTTC
CASSTGTLANEQYF
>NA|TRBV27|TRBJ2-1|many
TGTGCCAGCAGTTTCAGGGAAGGGGATGAGCAGTTCTTC
CASSFREGDEQFF
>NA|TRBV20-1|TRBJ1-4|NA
TGCAGTGCCCCACGGGGGGCAAGAAATGAAAAACTGTTTTTT
CSAPRGARNEKLFF
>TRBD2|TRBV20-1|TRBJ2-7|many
TGCAGTGCGTACACTAGCGGGAGATCTCACGAGCAGTACTTC
CSAYTSGRSHEQYF
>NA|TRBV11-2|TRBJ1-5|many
TGTGCCAGCAGCTTAGAGTATAGCAATCAGCCCCAGCATTTT
CASSLEYSNQPQHF
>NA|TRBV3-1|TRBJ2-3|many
TGTGCCAGCAGCCGGGGTCCTAGCACAGATACGCAGTATTTT
CASSRGPSTDTQYF
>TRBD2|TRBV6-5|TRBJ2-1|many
TGTGCCAGCAGTTATAGCGGGAGGGCCCCGGGGTCTGAGCAGTTCTTC
CASSYSGRAPGSEQFF
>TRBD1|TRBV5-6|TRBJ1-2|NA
TGTGCCAGCAGCGCAGGACAGGGCGGTGGCTACACCTTC
CASSAGQGGGYTF
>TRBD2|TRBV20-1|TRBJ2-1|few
TGCAGTGCTCAACTAGCGGGCCCTAACAATGAGCAGTTCTTC
CSAQLAGPNNEQFF
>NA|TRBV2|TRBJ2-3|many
TGTGCCAGCAGTGTGTGGAGGTCTAGCACAGATACGCAGTATTTT
CASSVWRSSTDTQYF
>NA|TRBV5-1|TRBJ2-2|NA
TGCGCCAGCAGCTTGAGGTCCGCGAACACCGGGGAGCTGTTTTTT
CASSLRSANTGELFF
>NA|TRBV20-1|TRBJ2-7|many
TGCAGTGCTAGAGATCACAGGGAATACGAGCAGTACTTC
CSARDHREYEQYF
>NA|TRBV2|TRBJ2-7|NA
TGTGCCAGCACCTCGTCGTGGACGTACACCTACGAGCAGTACTTC
CASTSSWTYTYEQYF
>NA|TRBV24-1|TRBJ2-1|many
TGTGCCACCAGTGAAGATACGGGTTACAATGAGCAGTTCTTC
CATSEDTGYNEQFF
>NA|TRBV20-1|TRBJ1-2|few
TGCAGTGCTAGGAGCGGGACCTATGGCTACACCTTC
CSARSGTYGYTF
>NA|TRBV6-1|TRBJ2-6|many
TGTGCCAGCAGTGAAGGCAGCTCTGGGGCCAACGTCCTGACTTTC
CASSEGSSGANVLTF
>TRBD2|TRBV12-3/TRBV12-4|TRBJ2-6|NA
TGTGCCAGCAGTCCCGGGACTAGCGGGGGGTCCGGGGCCAACGTCCTGACTTTC
CASSPGTSGGSGANVLTF